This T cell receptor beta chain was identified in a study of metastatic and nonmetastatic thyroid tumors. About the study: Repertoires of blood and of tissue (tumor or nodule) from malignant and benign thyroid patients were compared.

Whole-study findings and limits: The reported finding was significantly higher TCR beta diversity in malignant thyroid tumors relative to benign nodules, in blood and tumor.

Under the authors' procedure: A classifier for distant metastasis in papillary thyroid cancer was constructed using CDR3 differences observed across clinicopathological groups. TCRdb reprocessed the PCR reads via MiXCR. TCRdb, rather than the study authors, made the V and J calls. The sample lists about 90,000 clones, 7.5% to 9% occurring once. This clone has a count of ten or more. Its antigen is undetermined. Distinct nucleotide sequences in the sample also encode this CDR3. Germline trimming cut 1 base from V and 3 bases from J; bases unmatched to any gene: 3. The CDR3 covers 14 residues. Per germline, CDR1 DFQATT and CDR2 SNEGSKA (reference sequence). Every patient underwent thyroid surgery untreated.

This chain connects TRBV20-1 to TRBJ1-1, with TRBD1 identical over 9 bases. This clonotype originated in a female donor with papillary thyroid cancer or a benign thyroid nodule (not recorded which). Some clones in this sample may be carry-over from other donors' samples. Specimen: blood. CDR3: CSARGDRGDTEAFF. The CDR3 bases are TGCAGTGCTAGAGGCGACAGGGGGGACACTGAAGCTTTCTTT.